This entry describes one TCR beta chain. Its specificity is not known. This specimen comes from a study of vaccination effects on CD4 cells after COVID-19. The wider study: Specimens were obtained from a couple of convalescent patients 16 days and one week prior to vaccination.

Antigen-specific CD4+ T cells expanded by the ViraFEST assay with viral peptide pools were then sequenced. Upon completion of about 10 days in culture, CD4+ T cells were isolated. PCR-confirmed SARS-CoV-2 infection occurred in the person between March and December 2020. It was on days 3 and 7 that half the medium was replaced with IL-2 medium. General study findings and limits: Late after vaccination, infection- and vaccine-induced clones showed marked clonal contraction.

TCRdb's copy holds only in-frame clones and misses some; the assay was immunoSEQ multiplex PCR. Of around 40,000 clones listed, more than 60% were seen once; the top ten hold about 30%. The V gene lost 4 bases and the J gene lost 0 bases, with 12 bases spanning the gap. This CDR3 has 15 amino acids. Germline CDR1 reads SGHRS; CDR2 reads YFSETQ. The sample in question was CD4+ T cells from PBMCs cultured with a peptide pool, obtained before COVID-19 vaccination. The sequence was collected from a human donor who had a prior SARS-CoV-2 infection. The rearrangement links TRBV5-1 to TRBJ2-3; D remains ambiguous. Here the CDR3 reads CASSPGATSTDTQYF. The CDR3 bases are TGCGCCAGCAGCCCGGGTGCTACTAGCACAGATACGCAGTATTTT.